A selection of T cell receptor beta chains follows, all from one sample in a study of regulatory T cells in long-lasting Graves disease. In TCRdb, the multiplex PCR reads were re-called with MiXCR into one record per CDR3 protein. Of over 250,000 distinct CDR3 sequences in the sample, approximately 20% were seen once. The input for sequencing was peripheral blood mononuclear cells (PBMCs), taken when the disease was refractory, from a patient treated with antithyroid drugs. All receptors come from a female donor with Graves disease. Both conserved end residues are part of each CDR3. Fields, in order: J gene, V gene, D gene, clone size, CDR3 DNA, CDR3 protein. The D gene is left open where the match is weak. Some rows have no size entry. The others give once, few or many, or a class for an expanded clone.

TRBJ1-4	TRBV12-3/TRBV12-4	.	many	TGTGCCAGCAGTTTAAATGAAAAACTGTTTTTT	CASSLNEKLFF
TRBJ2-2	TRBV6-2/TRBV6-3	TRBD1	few	TGTGCCAGCAGACACACAGGGGACGGGGAGCTGTTTTTT	CASRHTGDGELFF
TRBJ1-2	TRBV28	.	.	TGTGCCAGTAGGGATCTGGGCTATGGCTACACCTTC	CASRDLGYGYTF
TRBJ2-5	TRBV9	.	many	TGTGCCAGCAGCGTAGCAGGGGGGGAGACCCAGTACTTC	CASSVAGGETQYF
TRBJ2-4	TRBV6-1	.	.	TGTGCCAGCAGTGAATATCGGTATGAAGACATTCAGTACTTC	CASSEYRYEDIQYF
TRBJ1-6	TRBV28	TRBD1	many	TGTGCCAGCAGCCCTAACAGGGGCTTCTATAATTCACCCCTCCACTTT	CASSPNRGFYNSPLHF
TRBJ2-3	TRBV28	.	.	TGTGCCAGCAGTAGCAGCGGCCAGACAGATACGCAGTATTTT	CASSSSGQTDTQYF
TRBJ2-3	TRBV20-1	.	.	TGCAGTCAAGCAGAAGGAGGCACAGATACGCAGTATTTT	CSQAEGGTDTQYF
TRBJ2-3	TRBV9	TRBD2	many	TGTGCCAGCAGCCGGACTAGCGCGCCCACAGATACGCAGTATTTT	CASSRTSAPTDTQYF
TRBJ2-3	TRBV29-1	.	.	TGCAGCGTTGAAAGTAGGGTTGCAGATACGCAGTATTTT	CSVESRVADTQYF
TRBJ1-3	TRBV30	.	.	TGTGCCTGGGCCGCCGGGGCCTCTGGAAACACCATATATTTT	CAWAAGASGNTIYF
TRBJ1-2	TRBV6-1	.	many	TGTGCCAGCAGCCAGGGCGGGGTTCTAGCTAACTATGGCTACACCTTC	CASSQGGVLANYGYTF
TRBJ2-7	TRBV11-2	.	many	TGTGCCAGCAGCTTAGATTCGGACCCAGCCTACGAGCAGTACTTC	CASSLDSDPAYEQYF
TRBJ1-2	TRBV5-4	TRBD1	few	TGTGCCAGCAGCTCCCAACAGGGGGCGGTCTATGGCTACACCTTC	CASSSQQGAVYGYTF
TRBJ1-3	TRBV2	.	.	TGTGCCAGCAGTGTCGGACACGACTCTGGAAACACCATATATTTT	CASSVGHDSGNTIYF
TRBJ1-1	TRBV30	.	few	TGTGCCTGGAGCGGGATCTTTGAAGCTTTCTTT	CAWSGIFEAFF
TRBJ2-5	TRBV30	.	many	TGTGCCTGGAGTGTACTGGTCCGGGACGGAGAGACCCAGTACTTC	CAWSVLVRDGETQYF
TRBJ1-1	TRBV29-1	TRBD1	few	TGCAGCGTGGCGGACAGGGAAGGGGAGCGAGCTTTCTTT	CSVADREGERAFF
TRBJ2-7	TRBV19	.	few	TGTGCCAGTAGCCCGGAGGGGGTCTCCTACGAGCAGTACTTC	CASSPEGVSYEQYF
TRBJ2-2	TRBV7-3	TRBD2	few	TGTGCCAGCAGCCCTGTGGGACTAGCGGGAGAGGCCGGGGAGCTGTTTTTT	CASSPVGLAGEAGELFF
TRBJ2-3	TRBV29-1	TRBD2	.	TGCAGCGTCGCCCGGACTAGCGGGAGGGCCGGTAAGACAGATACGCAGTATTTT	CSVARTSGRAGKTDTQYF
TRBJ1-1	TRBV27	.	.	TGTGCCAGCAGTCCCGAAGAAGACTCAATGAACACTGAAGCTTTCTTT	CASSPEEDSMNTEAFF
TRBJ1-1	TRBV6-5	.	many	TGTGCCAGCAGTTATTTCCCGAGAACTGAAGCTTTCTTT	CASSYFPRTEAFF
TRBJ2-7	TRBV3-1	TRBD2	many	TGTGCCAGCAGCCCTTACCGACTAGCGGGAGGGTACGAGCAGTACTTC	CASSPYRLAGGYEQYF
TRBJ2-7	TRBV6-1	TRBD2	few	TGTGCCAGCAGGACGACTAGCGGGAGACGCGAGCAGTACTTC	CASRTTSGRREQYF
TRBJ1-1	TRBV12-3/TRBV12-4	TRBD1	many	TGTGCCAGCAGTTTCGGGACAGGACGGAACACTGAAGCTTTCTTT	CASSFGTGRNTEAFF
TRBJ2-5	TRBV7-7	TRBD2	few	TGTGCTAGCAGCCGTAGCGGGAGAGGGGAGACCCAGTACTTC	CASSRSGRGETQYF
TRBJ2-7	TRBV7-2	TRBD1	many	TGTGCCAGCAGCTCAACGGGACAGGGGGTTGGCGAGCAGTACTTC	CASSSTGQGVGEQYF
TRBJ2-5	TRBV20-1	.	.	TGCAGTGCGGCCCCCCAGGAGACCCAGTACTTC	CSAAPQETQYF
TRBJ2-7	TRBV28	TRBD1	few	TGTGCCAGCAGTACAACAGGGGGCCCCTCCTACGAGCAGTACTTC	CASSTTGGPSYEQYF
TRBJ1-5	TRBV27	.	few	TGTGCCAGCGGTTCTAGCGGTCAGCCCCAGCATTTT	CASGSSGQPQHF
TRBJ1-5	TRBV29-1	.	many	TGCAGCGCCGCTACAGATAGCAATCAGCCCCAGCATTTT	CSAATDSNQPQHF
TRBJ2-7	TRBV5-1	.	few	TGCGCCAGCCATGGGGTAGCGCCCGAGCAGTACTTC	CASHGVAPEQYF
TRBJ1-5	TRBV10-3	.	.	TGTGCCATCAGTGCGGGTAGCAATCAGCCCCAGCATTTT	CAISAGSNQPQHF
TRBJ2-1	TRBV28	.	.	TGTGCCAGCAGTTTGCAGGGGAACAATGAGCAGTTCTTC	CASSLQGNNEQFF